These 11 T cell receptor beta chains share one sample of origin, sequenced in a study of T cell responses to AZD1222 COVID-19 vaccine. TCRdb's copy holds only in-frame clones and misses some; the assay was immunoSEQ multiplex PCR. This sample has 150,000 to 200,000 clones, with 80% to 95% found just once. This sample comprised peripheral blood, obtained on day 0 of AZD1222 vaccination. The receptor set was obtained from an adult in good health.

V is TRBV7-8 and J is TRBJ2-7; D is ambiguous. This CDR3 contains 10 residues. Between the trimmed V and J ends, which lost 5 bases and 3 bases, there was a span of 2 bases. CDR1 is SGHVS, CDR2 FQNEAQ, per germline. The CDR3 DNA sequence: TGTGCCAGCAGCAACTACGAGCAGTACTTC. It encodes CASSNYEQYF.

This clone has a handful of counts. CDR3 sequence reads: CASSYRAGGPLHF. As DNA, the CDR3 is TGTGCCAGTAGCTACCGGGCTGGGGGACCCCTCCACTTT. V gene TRBV19 combines with J gene TRBJ1-6; D is possibly TRBD1 (5 bases). Germline CDR1 and CDR2: LNHDA and SQIVND (reference sequence). The CDR3 spans 13 residues. The germline V and J ends were trimmed by 6 bases and 12 bases, with 15 bases remaining between them.

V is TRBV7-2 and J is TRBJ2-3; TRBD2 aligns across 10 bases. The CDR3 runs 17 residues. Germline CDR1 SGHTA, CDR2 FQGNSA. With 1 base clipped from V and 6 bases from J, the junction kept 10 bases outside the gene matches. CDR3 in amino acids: CASSLVGASGGPDTQYF. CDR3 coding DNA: TGTGCCAGCAGCTTAGTGGGGGCTAGCGGGGGCCCGGATACGCAGTATTTT.

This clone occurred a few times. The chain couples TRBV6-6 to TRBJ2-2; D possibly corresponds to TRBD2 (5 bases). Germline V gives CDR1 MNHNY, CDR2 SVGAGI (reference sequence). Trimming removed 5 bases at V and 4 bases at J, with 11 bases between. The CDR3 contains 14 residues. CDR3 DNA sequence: TGTGCCAGCAGTCGTTACGAGGGCACCGGGGAGCTGTTTTTT. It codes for CASSRYEGTGELFF.

The CDR3 protein is CASSLNRGVTEAFF. The CDR3 DNA follows: TGTGCCAGCAGCTTAAACAGGGGGGTAACTGAAGCTTTCTTT. The chain has TRBV5-6 and TRBJ1-1; 8 bases are shared with TRBD1. Germline values: CDR1 SGHDT, CDR2 YYEEEE. With V trimmed by 2 bases and J by 5 bases, 5 bases remained unmatched. The CDR3 length is 14 residues.

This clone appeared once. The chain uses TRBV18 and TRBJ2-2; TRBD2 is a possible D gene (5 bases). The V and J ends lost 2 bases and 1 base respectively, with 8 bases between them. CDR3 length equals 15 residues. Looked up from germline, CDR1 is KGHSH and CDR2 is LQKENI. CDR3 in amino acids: CASSPAGMNTGELFF. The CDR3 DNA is TGTGCCAGCTCACCAGCCGGGATGAACACCGGGGAGCTGTTTTTT.

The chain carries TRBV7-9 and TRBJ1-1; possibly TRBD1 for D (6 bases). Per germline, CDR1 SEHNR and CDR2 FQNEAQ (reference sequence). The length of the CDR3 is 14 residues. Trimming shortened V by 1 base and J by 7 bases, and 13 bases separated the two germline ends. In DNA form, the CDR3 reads TGTGCCAGCAGCTTAGGCGGCGGGGGCGGTGAAGCTTTCTTT. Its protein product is CASSLGGGGGEAFF.

The CDR3 DNA reads as TGTGCCATCAGTGAGGGGAGCGGGATTCAGTACTTC. Protein sequence: CAISEGSGIQYF. This chain connects TRBV10-3 to TRBJ2-4; D is perhaps TRBD2 (6 bases). V shed 2 bases and J shed 10 bases, with 9 bases lying between them. CDR3 length: 12 residues. The V gene's germline CDR1 is ENHRY and CDR2 SYGVKD.

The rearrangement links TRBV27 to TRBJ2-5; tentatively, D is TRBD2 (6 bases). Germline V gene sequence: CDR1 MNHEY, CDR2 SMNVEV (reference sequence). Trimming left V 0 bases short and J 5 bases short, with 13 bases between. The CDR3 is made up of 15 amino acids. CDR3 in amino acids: CASSLSRAGGETQYF. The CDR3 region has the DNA TGTGCCAGCAGTTTATCGAGGGCCGGAGGGGAGACCCAGTACTTC.

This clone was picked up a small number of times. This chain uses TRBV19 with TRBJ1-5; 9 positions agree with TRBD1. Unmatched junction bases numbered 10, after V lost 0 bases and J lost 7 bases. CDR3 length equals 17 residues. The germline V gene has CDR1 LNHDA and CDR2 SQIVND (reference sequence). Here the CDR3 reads CASSIDQAHRGQQPQHF. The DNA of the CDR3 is TGTGCCAGTAGTATAGATCAGGCACACAGGGGGCAACAGCCCCAGCATTTT.

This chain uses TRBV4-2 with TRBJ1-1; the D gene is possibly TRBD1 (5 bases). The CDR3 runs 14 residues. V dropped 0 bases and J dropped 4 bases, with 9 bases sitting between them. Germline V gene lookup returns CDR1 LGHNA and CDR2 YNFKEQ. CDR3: CASSQDTGGTEAFF. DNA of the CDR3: TGTGCCAGCAGCCAAGATACGGGGGGCACTGAAGCTTTCTTT.